The text below deals with one TCR beta chain. In the original workflow: Nucleated cell number was recorded as an estimate derived from reference gene primer amplification. Using immunoSEQ multiplex PCR, the repertoire was profiled, and TCRdb retains in-frame clones only, with some absent. V and J calls plus clone size are reproduced from that table; the DNA served to infer D and trimming. Of approximately 60,000 clones in the sample, over 80% are singletons; the top ten hold around a fifth. The CDR3 covers 13 residues. V dropped 5 bases and J dropped 1 base, with 8 bases sitting between them. The V gene's germline CDR1 is SGHTA and CDR2 FQGTGA. This entry belongs to a study of blood T cell repertoires in COVID-19. Overall study: Samples came from the United States, Italy and Spain, spanning acute and convalescent COVID-19.

This receptor was taken from a woman aged 60-75 years with acute or convalescent COVID-19. The sequenced material came from peripheral blood. The gene calls are TRBV7-3 and TRBJ2-5; D gene ambiguous. The CDR3: CASSQDSQETQYF. As DNA, the CDR3 is TGTGCCAGCAGCCAAGACTCCCAAGAGACCCAGTACTTC.